The clone carrying this TCR beta chain was picked up many times. As yet, its antigen is unknown. The data were obtained in a study of T cells in Graves' hyperthyroidism and ophthalmopathy. Authors of the study amplified TCR beta CDR3 regions from RNA transcripts. HTBI primers drove first-round RT-PCR of the TCR CDR3. TCRdb recomputed calls from the multiplex PCR reads with MiXCR, one row per CDR3 protein. The sample has 700,000 to 850,000 distinct CDR3 sequences, 35% seen once. V lost 3 bases, J lost 1 base, and 3 bases lay in between. The CDR3 extends over 12 amino acids. CDR1 MGHDK and CDR2 SYGVNS come from the germline V gene. Study outcomes and limitations: Blood also carried most thyroid clonotypes expanded above 0.001.

The rearrangement uses TRBV25-1 and TRBJ2-5; unclear D gene. The clonotype was recovered from a middle-aged woman with Graves' hyperthyroidism. Sequencing input: blood. This CDR3 reads CASSEFQETQYF. CDR3 DNA: TGTGCCAGCAGTGAGTTCCAAGAGACCCAGTACTTC.